The rows below give T cell receptor beta chains drawn from one sample of a study of blood T cell repertoires in COVID-19. TCRdb's copy holds only in-frame clones and misses some; the assay was immunoSEQ multiplex PCR. Of about 220,000 clones in the sample, about 80% were seen once. Sequenced input: peripheral blood. The receptor source for this set is a woman younger than 45 who had recovered from COVID-19. Both conserved end residues are part of each CDR3.

V gene: TRBV4-1
J gene: TRBJ1-5
CDR3 protein: CASSQRQGAFGNQPQHF

V gene: TRBV5-1
J gene: TRBJ2-7
CDR3 protein: CASSPGTVPYEQYF

V gene: TRBV5-6
J gene: TRBJ2-1
CDR3 protein: CASSIQAGGPYNEQFF

V gene: TRBV21-1
J gene: TRBJ1-2
CDR3 protein: CASSPGQDAVGYTF

V gene: TRBV28
J gene: TRBJ2-3
CDR3 protein: CASSLKAGFASDTQYF

V gene: TRBV9
J gene: TRBJ2-7
CDR3 protein: CASSPQRFYEQYF

V gene: TRBV7-9
J gene: TRBJ2-4
CDR3 protein: CASTSPGIAKNIQYF

V gene: TRBV5-4
J gene: TRBJ1-1
CDR3 protein: CASSLEGWGNTEAFF

V gene: TRBV24-1
J gene: TRBJ2-3
CDR3 protein: CATSDRTSGLSTDTQYF

V gene: TRBV7-9
J gene: TRBJ2-3
CDR3 protein: CASSLGGRGDTQYF

V gene: TRBV6-6
J gene: TRBJ1-1
CDR3 protein: CASTQGWADTEAFF

V gene: TRBV27
J gene: TRBJ2-7
CDR3 protein: CASSSTIFHEQYF

V gene: TRBV18
J gene: TRBJ1-1
CDR3 protein: CASSPSYYVQNTEAFF

V gene: TRBV7-2
J gene: TRBJ1-2
CDR3 protein: CASATTPGGGYYGYTF

V gene: TRBV6-5
J gene: TRBJ2-6
CDR3 protein: CASISGGPGANVLTF

V gene: TRBV7-2
J gene: TRBJ2-7
CDR3 protein: CASNQAGVPHEQYF

V gene: TRBV9
J gene: TRBJ2-7
CDR3 protein: CASSVVSSSYEQYF

V gene: TRBV28
J gene: TRBJ2-7
CDR3 protein: CASSYPTTSGRAQEWYEQYF